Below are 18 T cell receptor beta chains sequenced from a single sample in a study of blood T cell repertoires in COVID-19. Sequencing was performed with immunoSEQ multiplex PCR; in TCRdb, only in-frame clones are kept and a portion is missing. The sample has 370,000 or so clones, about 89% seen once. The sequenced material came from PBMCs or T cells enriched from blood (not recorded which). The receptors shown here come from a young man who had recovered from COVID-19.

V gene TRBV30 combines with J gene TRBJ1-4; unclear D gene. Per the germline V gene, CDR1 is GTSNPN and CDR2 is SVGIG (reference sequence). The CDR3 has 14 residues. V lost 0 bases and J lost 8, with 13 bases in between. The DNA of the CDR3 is TGTGCCTGGAGTGTCGGGTTCGCCGGGGAAAAACTGTTTTTT. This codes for CAWSVGFAGEKLFF.

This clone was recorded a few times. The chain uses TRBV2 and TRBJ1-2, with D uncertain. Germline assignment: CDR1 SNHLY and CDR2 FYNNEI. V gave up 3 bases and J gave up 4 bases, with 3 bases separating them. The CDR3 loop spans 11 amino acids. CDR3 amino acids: CASSDLYGYTF. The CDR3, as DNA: TGTGCCAGCAGTGACCTCTATGGCTACACCTTC.

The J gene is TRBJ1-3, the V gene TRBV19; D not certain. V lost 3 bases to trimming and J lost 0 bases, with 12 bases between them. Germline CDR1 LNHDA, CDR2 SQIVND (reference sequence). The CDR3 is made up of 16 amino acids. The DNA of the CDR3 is TGTGCCAGTAGTATCCACTATTCTGTCTCTGGAAACACCATATATTTT. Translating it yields CASSIHYSVSGNTIYF.

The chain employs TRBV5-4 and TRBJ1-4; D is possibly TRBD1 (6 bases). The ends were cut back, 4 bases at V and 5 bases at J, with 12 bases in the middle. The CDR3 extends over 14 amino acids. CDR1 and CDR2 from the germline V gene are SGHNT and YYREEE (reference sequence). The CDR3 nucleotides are TGTGCCAGCAGCGCGGACAGTGGAAATGAAAAACTGTTTTTT. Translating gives CASSADSGNEKLFF.

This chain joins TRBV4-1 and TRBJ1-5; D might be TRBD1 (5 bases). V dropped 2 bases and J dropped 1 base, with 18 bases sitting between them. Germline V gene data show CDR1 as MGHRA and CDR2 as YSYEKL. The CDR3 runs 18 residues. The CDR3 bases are TGCGCCAGCAGCCAACCGCTTACAGGTCTGGGAAGCAATCAGCCCCAGCATTTT. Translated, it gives CASSQPLTGLGSNQPQHF.

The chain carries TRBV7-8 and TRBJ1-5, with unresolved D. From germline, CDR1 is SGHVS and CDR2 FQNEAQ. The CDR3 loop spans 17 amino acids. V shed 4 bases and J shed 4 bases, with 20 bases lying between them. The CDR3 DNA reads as TGTGCCAGCAGCTACGAGAAGGGCAGGTCGGGAAATCAGCCCCAGCATTTT. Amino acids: CASSYEKGRSGNQPQHF.

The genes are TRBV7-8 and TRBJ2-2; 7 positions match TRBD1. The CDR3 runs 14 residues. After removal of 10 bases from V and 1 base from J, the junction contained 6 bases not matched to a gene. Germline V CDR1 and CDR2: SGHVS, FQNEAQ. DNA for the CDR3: TGTGCCACCAAGGGGGCGATGAACACCGGGGAGCTGTTTTTT. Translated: CATKGAMNTGELFF. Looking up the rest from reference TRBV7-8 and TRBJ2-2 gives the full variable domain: GAGVSQSPRYKVAKRGQDVALRCDPISGHVSLFWYQQALGQGPEFLTYFQNEAQLDKSGLPSDRFFAERPEGSVSTLKIQRTQQEDSAVYLCATKGAMNTGELFFGEGSRLTVL.

In DNA form, the CDR3 reads TGTGCCAGCAACCGAGCGGTAGCTAATGAAAAACTGTTTTTT. This gives the protein CASNRAVANEKLFF. This chain connects TRBV2 to TRBJ1-4; D remains ambiguous. This CDR3 spans 14 amino acids. V lost 7 bases to trimming and J lost 3 bases, with 12 bases between them. CDR1 is SNHLY, CDR2 FYNNEI, per germline.

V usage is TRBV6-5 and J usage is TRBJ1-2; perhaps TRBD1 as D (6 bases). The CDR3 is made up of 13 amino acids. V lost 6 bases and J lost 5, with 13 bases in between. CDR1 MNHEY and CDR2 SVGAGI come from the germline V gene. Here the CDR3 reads CASRIGQLYGYTF. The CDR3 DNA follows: TGTGCCAGCAGGATAGGACAGCTTTATGGCTACACCTTC.

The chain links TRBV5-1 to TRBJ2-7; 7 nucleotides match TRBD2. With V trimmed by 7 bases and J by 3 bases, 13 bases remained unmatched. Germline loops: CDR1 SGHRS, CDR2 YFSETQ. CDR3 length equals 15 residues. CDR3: CASYHGGRANYEQYF. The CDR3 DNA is TGCGCCAGCTACCATGGGGGGAGGGCTAACTACGAGCAGTACTTC.

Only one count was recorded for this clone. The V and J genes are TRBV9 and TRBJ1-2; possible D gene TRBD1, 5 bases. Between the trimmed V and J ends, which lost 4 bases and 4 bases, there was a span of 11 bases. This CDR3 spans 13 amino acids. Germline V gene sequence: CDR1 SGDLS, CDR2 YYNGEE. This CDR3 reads CASSQSRGYGYTF. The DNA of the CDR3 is TGTGCCAGCAGCCAAAGTAGGGGCTATGGCTACACCTTC.

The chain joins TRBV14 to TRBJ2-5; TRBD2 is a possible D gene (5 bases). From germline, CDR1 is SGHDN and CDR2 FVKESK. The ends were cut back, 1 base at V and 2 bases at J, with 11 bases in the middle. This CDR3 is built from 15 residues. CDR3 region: CASSQGRGWQETQYF. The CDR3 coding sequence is TGTGCCAGCAGCCAAGGTCGCGGGTGGCAAGAGACCCAGTACTTC.

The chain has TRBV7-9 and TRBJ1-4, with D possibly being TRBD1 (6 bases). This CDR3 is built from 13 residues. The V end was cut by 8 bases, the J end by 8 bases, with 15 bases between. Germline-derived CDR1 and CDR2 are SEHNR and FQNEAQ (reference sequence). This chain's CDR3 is CASSRQVGEKLFF. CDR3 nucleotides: TGTGCCAGCTCCAGACAGGTTGGGGAAAAACTGTTTTTT. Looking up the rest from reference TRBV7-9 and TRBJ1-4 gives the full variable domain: DTGVSQNPRHKITKRGQNVTFRCDPISEHNRLYWYRQTLGQGPEFLTYFQNEAQLEKSRLLSDRFSAERPKGSFSTLEIQRTEQGDSAMYLCASSRQVGEKLFFGSGTQLSVL.

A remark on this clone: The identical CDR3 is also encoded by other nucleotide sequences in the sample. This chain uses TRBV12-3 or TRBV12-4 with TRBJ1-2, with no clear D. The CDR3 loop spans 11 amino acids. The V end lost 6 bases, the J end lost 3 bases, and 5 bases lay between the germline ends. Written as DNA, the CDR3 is TGTGCCAGCAGCTCGGACTATGGCTACACCTTC. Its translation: CASSSDYGYTF.

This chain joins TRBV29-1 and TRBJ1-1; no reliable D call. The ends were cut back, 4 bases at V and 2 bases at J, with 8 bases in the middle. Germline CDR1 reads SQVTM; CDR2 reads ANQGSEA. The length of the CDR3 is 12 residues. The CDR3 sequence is CSVAGVNTEAFF. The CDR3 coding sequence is TGCAGCGTTGCCGGGGTCAACACTGAAGCTTTCTTT. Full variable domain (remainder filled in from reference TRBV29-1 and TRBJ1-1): SAVISQKPSRDICQRGTSLTIQCQVDSQVTMMFWYRQQPGQSLTLIATANQGSEATYESGFVIDKFPISRPNLTFSTLTVSNMSPEDSSIYLCSVAGVNTEAFFGQGTRLTVV.

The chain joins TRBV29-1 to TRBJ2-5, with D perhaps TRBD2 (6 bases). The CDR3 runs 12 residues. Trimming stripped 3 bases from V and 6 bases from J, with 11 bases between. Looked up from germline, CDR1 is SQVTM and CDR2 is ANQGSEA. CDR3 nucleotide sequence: TGCAGCGTTGATAGCGGCGGAAAGACCCAGTACTTC. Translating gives CSVDSGGKTQYF.

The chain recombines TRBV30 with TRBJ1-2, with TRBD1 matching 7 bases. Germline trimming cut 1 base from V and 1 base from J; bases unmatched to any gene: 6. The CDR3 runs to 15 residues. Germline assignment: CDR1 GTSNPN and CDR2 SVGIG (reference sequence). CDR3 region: CAWSAQGNYNYGYTF. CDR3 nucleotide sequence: TGTGCCTGGAGTGCACAGGGGAACTATAACTATGGCTACACCTTC.

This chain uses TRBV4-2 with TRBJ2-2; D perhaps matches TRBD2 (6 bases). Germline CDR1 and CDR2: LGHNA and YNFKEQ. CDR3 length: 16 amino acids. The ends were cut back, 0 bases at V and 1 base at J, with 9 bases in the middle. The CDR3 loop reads CASSQDPEGNTGELFF. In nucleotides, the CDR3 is TGTGCCAGCAGCCAAGATCCGGAGGGGAACACCGGGGAGCTGTTTTTT.